This is a list of T cell receptor beta chains from one sample in a study of tumor-infiltrating lymphocytes in localized non-small cell lung cancer. The table came from immunoSEQ multiplex PCR; TCRdb's copy has only in-frame clones and leaves some out. The table includes 16,000 or so clones, around 73% detected once. Input material: lung tumor tissue. These receptors all stem from a human donor with non-small cell lung cancer. Each CDR3 is given with its conserved first and last residue. A D gene is named only where the DNA matches it firmly. For some rows the clone size is stated as once, few or many, or as a class when expanded; others skip it.

cdr3_length | j_call | clone_size | d_call | v_call | cdr3_nt | cdr3_aa
15 | TRBJ2-1 | - | TRBD1 | TRBV7-3 | TGTGCCAGCAGCCCACAGGGGACAGGGGACAATGAGCAGTTCTTC | CASSPQGTGDNEQFF
18 | TRBJ2-2 | - | TRBD2 | TRBV10-3 | TGTGCCATCAGTTTATCCCCGGGACTAGCCGTAGTATCCGGGGAGCTGTTTTTT | CAISLSPGLAVVSGELFF
13 | TRBJ1-2 | few | TRBD1 | TRBV30 | TGTGCCTGGAATCTTATGGACAGGAGTGGCTACACCTTC | CAWNLMDRSGYTF
15 | TRBJ1-4 | - | - | TRBV19 | TGTGCCAGTAGTACGGAGGCCGGAACTAATGAAAAACTGTTTTTT | CASSTEAGTNEKLFF
15 | TRBJ1-5 | - | TRBD1 | TRBV30 | TGTGCCTGGAATATAGGGACAGTTAGCAATCAGCCCCAGCATTTT | CAWNIGTVSNQPQHF
14 | TRBJ2-3 | - | - | TRBV6-5 | TGTGCCAGCAGTTACAGGGGGGGCACAGATACGCAGTATTTT | CASSYRGGTDTQYF
13 | TRBJ2-7 | - | TRBD2 | TRBV11-2 | TGTGCCAGCAGCTTAGTGGGGGGGGTCGAGCAGTACTTC | CASSLVGGVEQYF
14 | TRBJ2-4 | - | TRBD1 | TRBV11-2 | TGTGCCAGCAGCTGGGACAGGGGGGGGAACATTCAGTACTTC | CASSWDRGGNIQYF
13 | TRBJ1-2 | - | - | TRBV4-2 | TGTGCCAGCAGCCAAGATAAGGGACTCGGCTACACCTTC | CASSQDKGLGYTF
15 | TRBJ2-7 | - | - | TRBV11-2 | TGTGCCAGCAGCCCTACCTTGGCCAACTCCTACGAGCAGTACTTC | CASSPTLANSYEQYF
16 | TRBJ2-2 | - | TRBD2 | TRBV5-6 | TGTGCCAGCAGCTTAATGGGGGAGGGGAACACCGGGGAGCTGTTTTTT | CASSLMGEGNTGELFF
18 | TRBJ2-1 | - | TRBD2 | TRBV7-3 | TGTGCCAGCAGCTTAAGTCGGCTAGCGGGAGGGCCTCATAATGAGCAGTTCTTC | CASSLSRLAGGPHNEQFF
14 | TRBJ1-5 | - | - | TRBV28 | TGTGCCAGCAGTAGGGATTTTAGCAATCAGCCCCAGCATTTT | CASSRDFSNQPQHF
15 | TRBJ2-7 | - | TRBD1 | TRBV6-5 | TGTGCCAGCAGTTACGCGACAGGGCCTCAGTGGGAGCAGTACTTC | CASSYATGPQWEQYF
16 | TRBJ2-7 | - | TRBD1 | TRBV5-5 | TGTGCCAGCAGCCTAGGGACAGTTCTCCTCTCCTACGAGCAGTACTTC | CASSLGTVLLSYEQYF
15 | TRBJ2-3 | few | - | TRBV27 | TGTGCCAGCAGTTTATTGGGGGGCGTTGCAGATACGCAGTATTTT | CASSLLGGVADTQYF
13 | TRBJ2-1 | - | - | TRBV2 | TGTGCCAGGGCCGGAGGCTCCTACAATGAGCAGTTCTTC | CARAGGSYNEQFF
15 | TRBJ1-2 | - | TRBD1 | TRBV5-1 | TGCGCCAGCAGCTTGACCGGGACAGGGGACTATGGCTACACCTTC | CASSLTGTGDYGYTF
15 | TRBJ2-2 | - | - | TRBV2 | TGTGCCAGCAGTGTCTCACTCCCTGGGACCGGGGAGCTGTTTTTT | CASSVSLPGTGELFF
13 | TRBJ2-3 | - | TRBD2 | TRBV2 | TGTGCCAGGGTGGCCGGGAGGGGAGATACGCAGTATTTT | CARVAGRGDTQYF
17 | TRBJ2-1 | few | TRBD1 | TRBV7-9 | TGTGCCAGCAGCTTAGTAACAGGGGCCCACTACACCCCTGAGCAGTTCTTC | CASSLVTGAHYTPEQFF
13 | TRBJ2-7 | - | TRBD2 | TRBV19 | TGTGCCAGTAGTCGCGGACTAGCGGACGAGCAGTACTTC | CASSRGLADEQYF
15 | TRBJ2-5 | once | TRBD2 | TRBV4-2 | TGTGCCAGCAGCCAAGATCTAGCGGGGGAAGAGACCCAGTACTTC | CASSQDLAGEETQYF
13 | TRBJ2-1 | once | - | TRBV4-1 | TGCGCCAGCAGCCTATCCTTTGGCAATGAGCAGTTCTTC | CASSLSFGNEQFF
17 | TRBJ2-3 | - | TRBD2 | TRBV5-1 | TGCGCCAGCAGCTTGATTGGGAGCGGGGGGGCCTCAGATACGCAGTATTTT | CASSLIGSGGASDTQYF
17 | TRBJ2-2 | - | TRBD1 | TRBV9 | TGTGCCAGCAGCGTCGTACCCGGGACAGCTAACACCGGGGAGCTGTTTTTT | CASSVVPGTANTGELFF
14 | TRBJ2-7 | - | - | TRBV5-6 | TGTGCCAGCAGCTCGGGACATCTCTCCTACGAGCAGTACTTC | CASSSGHLSYEQYF
17 | TRBJ1-3 | - | - | TRBV9 | TGTGCCAGCAGCGCGGTCGGTATACTTGGCTCTGGAAACACCATATATTTT | CASSAVGILGSGNTIYF
18 | TRBJ2-6 | - | - | TRBV5-8 | TGTGCCAGCACCCGCCGCGGGACAAGTAGCTCTGGGGCCAACGTCCTGACTTTC | CASTRRGTSSSGANVLTF
15 | TRBJ1-4 | - | - | TRBV2 | TGTGCCAGCAAGTGGCAGGTGGGGTTCAACGAAAAACTGTTTTTT | CASKWQVGFNEKLFF
14 | TRBJ1-1 | few | - | TRBV5-6 | TGTGCCAGCAGCTCGCTGGACACGGTGGGTAAAGCTTTCTTT | CASSSLDTVGKAFF
14 | TRBJ1-2 | few | - | TRBV9 | TGTGCCAGCAGCGTAGGGTCCGGGGGTAGGGGCTACACCTTC | CASSVGSGGRGYTF
13 | TRBJ2-1 | - | TRBD1 | TRBV6-5 | TGTGCCAGCAGCCAAGGGGGCCAGGATGAGCAGTTCTTC | CASSQGGQDEQFF